This is a list of T cell receptor beta chains from one sample in a study of blood T cell repertoires in COVID-19. Profiling relied on immunoSEQ multiplex PCR, and the TCRdb table lists in-frame clones only, not all of them. This sample carries 35,000 to 40,000 clones, nearly 90% of them seen once, and the ten largest clones take under 5%. The sample comprised peripheral blood. The receptor source for this set is a man aged 60 to 75 with COVID-19, enrolled during active disease. Each CDR3 is given with its conserved first and last residue. D genes are given only for firm matches. Clone size appears in some rows only: once, few, many, or a class for an expanded clone.

abundance: -
j_gene: TRBJ2-7
d_gene: -
v_gene: TRBV7-2
CDR3aa: CASSLAPDSHSPHEQYF
CDR3nt: TGTGCCAGCAGCTTAGCGCCGGACTCGCATTCCCCCCACGAGCAGTACTTC

abundance: -
j_gene: TRBJ2-7
d_gene: -
v_gene: TRBV28
CDR3aa: CASSPPQEGGRAEQYF
CDR3nt: TGTGCCAGCAGTCCCCCCCAGGAGGGCGGACGGGCCGAGCAGTACTTC

abundance: few
j_gene: TRBJ2-3
d_gene: -
v_gene: TRBV13
CDR3aa: CASSSPPGGTDTQYF
CDR3nt: TGTGCCAGCAGCTCACCTCCGGGGGGCACAGATACGCAGTATTTT

abundance: -
j_gene: TRBJ1-2
d_gene: TRBD1
v_gene: TRBV6-5
CDR3aa: CASRGGQGYGYTF
CDR3nt: TGTGCCAGCAGGGGGGGACAGGGGTATGGCTACACCTTC

abundance: once
j_gene: TRBJ2-7
d_gene: -
v_gene: TRBV6-5
CDR3aa: CASRGTPAYEQYF
CDR3nt: TGTGCCAGCAGAGGGACACCCGCCTACGAGCAGTACTTC

abundance: -
j_gene: TRBJ2-3
d_gene: -
v_gene: TRBV29-1
CDR3aa: CSVTTSSDTQYF
CDR3nt: TGCAGCGTCACGACTAGTTCAGATACGCAGTATTTT

abundance: -
j_gene: TRBJ2-1
d_gene: -
v_gene: TRBV4-2
CDR3aa: CASSQDTPRSLSLNNEQFF
CDR3nt: TGTGCCAGCAGCCAAGATACCCCAAGGAGCCTGTCTTTAAACAATGAGCAGTTCTTC

abundance: once
j_gene: TRBJ1-6
d_gene: -
v_gene: TRBV30
CDR3aa: CAWSNSRESPLHF
CDR3nt: TGTGCCTGGAGTAACTCCAGGGAATCACCCCTCCACTTT

abundance: -
j_gene: TRBJ1-2
d_gene: TRBD1
v_gene: TRBV28
CDR3aa: CASSSTGTGVGGYTF
CDR3nt: TGTGCCAGCAGCAGTACCGGGACAGGGGTAGGAGGCTACACCTTC

abundance: -
j_gene: TRBJ1-4
d_gene: -
v_gene: TRBV20-1
CDR3aa: CSASGDEKLFF
CDR3nt: TGCAGTGCGTCAGGGGACGAAAAACTGTTTTTT

abundance: -
j_gene: TRBJ2-7
d_gene: -
v_gene: TRBV10-2
CDR3aa: CASSDFGRGAHEQYF
CDR3nt: TGCGCCAGCAGTGATTTCGGCAGGGGTGCCCACGAGCAGTACTTC

abundance: -
j_gene: TRBJ2-1
d_gene: -
v_gene: TRBV6-5
CDR3aa: CASRRLPEQQFF
CDR3nt: TGTGCCAGCAGAAGACTGCCGGAGCAGCAGTTCTTC

abundance: -
j_gene: TRBJ1-2
d_gene: -
v_gene: TRBV12-3/TRBV12-4
CDR3aa: CATSLDRNYGYTF
CDR3nt: TGTGCCACCTCCCTAGACAGGAACTATGGCTACACCTTC

abundance: -
j_gene: TRBJ2-7
d_gene: TRBD1
v_gene: TRBV18
CDR3aa: CASSPGQGSFYEQYF
CDR3nt: TGTGCCAGCTCCCCGGGACAGGGGTCTTTCTACGAGCAGTACTTC

abundance: -
j_gene: TRBJ2-7
d_gene: -
v_gene: TRBV4-2
CDR3aa: CASSQDRTISYEQYF
CDR3nt: TGTGCCAGCAGCCAAGATCGGACTATCTCCTACGAGCAGTACTTC

abundance: -
j_gene: TRBJ1-1
d_gene: -
v_gene: TRBV7-2
CDR3aa: CASSLSGGNTEAFF
CDR3nt: TGTGCCAGCAGCTTATCCGGCGGGAACACTGAAGCTTTCTTT

abundance: few
j_gene: TRBJ1-2
d_gene: -
v_gene: TRBV10-2
CDR3aa: CASSESGGQLNYGYTF
CDR3nt: TGCGCCAGCAGTGAGTCTGGAGGACAGCTCAACTATGGCTACACCTTC

abundance: -
j_gene: TRBJ2-3
d_gene: TRBD2
v_gene: TRBV15
CDR3aa: CATSREWSSGFTDTQYF
CDR3nt: TGTGCCACCAGCAGAGAGTGGTCTAGCGGGTTCACAGATACGCAGTATTTT

abundance: -
j_gene: TRBJ2-1
d_gene: -
v_gene: TRBV19
CDR3aa: CASSWNRISSYNEQFF
CDR3nt: TGTGCCAGTAGTTGGAACAGAATTAGCTCCTACAATGAGCAGTTCTTC